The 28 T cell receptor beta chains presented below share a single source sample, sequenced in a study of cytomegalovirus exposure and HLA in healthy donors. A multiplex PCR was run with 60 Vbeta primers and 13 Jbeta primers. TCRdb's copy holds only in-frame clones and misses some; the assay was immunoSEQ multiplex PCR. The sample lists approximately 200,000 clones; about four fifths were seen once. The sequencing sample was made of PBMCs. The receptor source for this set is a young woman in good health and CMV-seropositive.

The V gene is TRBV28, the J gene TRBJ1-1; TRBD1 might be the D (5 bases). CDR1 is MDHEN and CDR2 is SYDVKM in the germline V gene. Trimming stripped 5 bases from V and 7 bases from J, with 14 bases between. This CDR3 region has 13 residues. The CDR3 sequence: CASSPGGTGEAFF. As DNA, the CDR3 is TGTGCCAGCAGTCCGGGGGGAACCGGTGAAGCTTTCTTT.

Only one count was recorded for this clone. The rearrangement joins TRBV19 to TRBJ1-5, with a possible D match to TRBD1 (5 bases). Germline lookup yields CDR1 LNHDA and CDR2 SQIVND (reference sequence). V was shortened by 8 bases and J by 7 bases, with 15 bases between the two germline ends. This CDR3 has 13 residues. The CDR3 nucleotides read TGTGCCAGTCTAGGGGCGGTAGAGCAGCCCCAGCATTTT. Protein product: CASLGAVEQPQHF. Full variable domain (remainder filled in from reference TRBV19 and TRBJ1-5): DGGITQSPKYLFRKEGQNVTLSCEQNLNHDAMYWYRQDPGQGLRLIYYSQIVNDFQKGDIAEGYSVSREKKESFPLTVTSAQKNPTAFYLCASLGAVEQPQHFGDGTRLSIL.

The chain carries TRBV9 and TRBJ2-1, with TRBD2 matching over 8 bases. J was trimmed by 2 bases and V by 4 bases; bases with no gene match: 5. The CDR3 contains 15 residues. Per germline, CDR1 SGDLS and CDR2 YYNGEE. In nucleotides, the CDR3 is TGTGCCAGCAGCCCCGAAGCGGGGGCCTACAATGAGCAGTTCTTC. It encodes CASSPEAGAYNEQFF. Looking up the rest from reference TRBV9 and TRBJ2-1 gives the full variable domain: DSGVTQTPKHLITATGQRVTLRCSPRSGDLSVYWYQQSLDQGLQFLIQYYNGEERAKGNILERFSAQQFPDLHSELNLSSLELGDSALYFCASSPEAGAYNEQFFGPGTRLTVL.

This chain's CDR3 is CASSYYGTELAKNIQYF. CDR3 bases: TGTGCCAGCAGTTACTACGGGACAGAACTAGCCAAAAACATTCAGTACTTC. The chain carries TRBV28 and TRBJ2-4; 7 nucleotides line up with TRBD1. With V trimmed by 4 bases and J by 0 bases, 9 bases remained unmatched. CDR1 and CDR2 (germline): MDHEN, SYDVKM. This CDR3 region has 17 residues.

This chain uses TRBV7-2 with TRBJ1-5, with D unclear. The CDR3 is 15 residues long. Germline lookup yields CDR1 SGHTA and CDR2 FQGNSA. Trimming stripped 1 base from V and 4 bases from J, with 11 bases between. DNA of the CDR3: TGTGCCAGCAGCTTAGGAGAAGGGAGAAATCAGCCCCAGCATTTT. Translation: CASSLGEGRNQPQHF. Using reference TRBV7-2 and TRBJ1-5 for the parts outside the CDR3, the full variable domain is GAGVSQSPSNKVTEKGKDVELRCDPISGHTALYWYRQSLGQGLEFLIYFQGNSAPDKSGLPSDRFSAERTGGSVSTLTIQRTQQEDSAVYLCASSLGEGRNQPQHFGDGTRLSIL.

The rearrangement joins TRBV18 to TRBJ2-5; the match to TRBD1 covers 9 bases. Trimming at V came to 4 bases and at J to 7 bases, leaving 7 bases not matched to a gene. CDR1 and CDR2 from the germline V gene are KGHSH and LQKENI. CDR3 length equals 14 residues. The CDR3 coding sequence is TGTGCCAGCTCACGAACCCAGGACAGGGGGACCCAGTACTTC. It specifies CASSRTQDRGTQYF. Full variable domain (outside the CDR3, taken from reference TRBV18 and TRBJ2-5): NAGVMQNPRHLVRRRGQEARLRCSPMKGHSHVYWYRQLPEEGLKFMVYLQKENIIDESGMPKERFSAEFPKEGPSILRIQQVVRGDSAAYFCASSRTQDRGTQYFGPGTRLLVL.

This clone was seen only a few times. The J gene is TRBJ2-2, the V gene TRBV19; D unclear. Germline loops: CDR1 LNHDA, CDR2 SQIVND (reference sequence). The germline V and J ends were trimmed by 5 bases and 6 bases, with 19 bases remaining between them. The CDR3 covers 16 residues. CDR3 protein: CASSLIQVGGSGELFF. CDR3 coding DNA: TGTGCCAGTAGTCTGATCCAAGTCGGCGGTTCCGGGGAGCTGTTTTTT. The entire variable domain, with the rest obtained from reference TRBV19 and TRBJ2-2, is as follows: DGGITQSPKYLFRKEGQNVTLSCEQNLNHDAMYWYRQDPGQGLRLIYYSQIVNDFQKGDIAEGYSVSREKKESFPLTVTSAQKNPTAFYLCASSLIQVGGSGELFFGEGSRLTVL.

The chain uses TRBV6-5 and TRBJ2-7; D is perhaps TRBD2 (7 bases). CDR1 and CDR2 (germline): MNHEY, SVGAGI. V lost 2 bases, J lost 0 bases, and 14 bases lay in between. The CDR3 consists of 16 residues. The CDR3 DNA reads TGTGCCAGCAGTTACCGGGGAGGGGGAAGCTCCTACGAGCAGTACTTC. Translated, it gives CASSYRGGGSSYEQYF.

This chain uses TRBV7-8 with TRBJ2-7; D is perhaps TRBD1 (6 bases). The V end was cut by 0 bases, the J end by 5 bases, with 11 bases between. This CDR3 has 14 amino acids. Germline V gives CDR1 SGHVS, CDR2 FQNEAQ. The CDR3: CASSLAARGHEQYF. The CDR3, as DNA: TGTGCCAGCAGCTTAGCTGCCAGGGGCCACGAGCAGTACTTC.

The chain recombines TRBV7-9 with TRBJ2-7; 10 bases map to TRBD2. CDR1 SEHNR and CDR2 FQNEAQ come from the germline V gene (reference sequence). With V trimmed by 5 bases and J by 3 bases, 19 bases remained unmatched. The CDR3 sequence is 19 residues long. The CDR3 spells CASSPPDRSSGSWGYEQYF. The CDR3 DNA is TGTGCCAGCAGCCCCCCTGACCGATCTAGCGGGAGCTGGGGCTACGAGCAGTACTTC.

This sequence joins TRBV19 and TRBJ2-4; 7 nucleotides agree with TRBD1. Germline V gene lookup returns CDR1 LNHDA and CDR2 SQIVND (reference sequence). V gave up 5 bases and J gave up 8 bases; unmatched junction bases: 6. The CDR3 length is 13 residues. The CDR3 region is CASSLGQGDIQYF. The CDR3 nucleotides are TGTGCCAGTAGTTTGGGGCAGGGGGACATTCAGTACTTC.

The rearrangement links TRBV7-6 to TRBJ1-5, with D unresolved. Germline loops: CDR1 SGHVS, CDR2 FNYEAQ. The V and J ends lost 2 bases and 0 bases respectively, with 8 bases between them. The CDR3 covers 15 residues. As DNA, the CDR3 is TGTGCCAGCAGCTTATTGGTAGATAGCAATCAGCCCCAGCATTTT. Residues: CASSLLVDSNQPQHF.

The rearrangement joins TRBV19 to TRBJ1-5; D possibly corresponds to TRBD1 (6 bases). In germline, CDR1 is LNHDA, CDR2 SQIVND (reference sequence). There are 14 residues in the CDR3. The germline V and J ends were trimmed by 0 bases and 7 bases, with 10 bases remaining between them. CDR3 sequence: CASSIDRDIQPQHF. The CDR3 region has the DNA TGTGCCAGTAGTATAGATCGGGACATACAGCCCCAGCATTTT.

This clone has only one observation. The CDR3 DNA sequence: TGCGCCAGCAGCCTAAGCGGGGGGGGTGAATACGAGCAGTACTTC. Translating gives CASSLSGGGEYEQYF. V usage is TRBV4-1 and J usage is TRBJ2-7; the match to TRBD2 covers 10 bases. The CDR3 length is 15 residues. Per germline, CDR1 MGHRA and CDR2 YSYEKL. The J segment lost 4 bases and the V segment lost 4 bases, leaving 7 bases of the junction unmatched.

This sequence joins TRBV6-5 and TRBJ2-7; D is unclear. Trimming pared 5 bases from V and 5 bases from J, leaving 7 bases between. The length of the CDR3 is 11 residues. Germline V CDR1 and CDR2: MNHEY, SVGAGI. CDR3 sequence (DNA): TGTGCCAGCAGTAGACGGGACGAGCAGTACTTC. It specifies CASSRRDEQYF.

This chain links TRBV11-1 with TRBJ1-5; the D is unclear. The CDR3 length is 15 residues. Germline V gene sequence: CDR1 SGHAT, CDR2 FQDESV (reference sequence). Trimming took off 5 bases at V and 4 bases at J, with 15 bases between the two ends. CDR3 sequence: CASSPRPGMNQPQHF. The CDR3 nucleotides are TGTGCCAGCAGCCCCCGACCAGGCATGAATCAGCCCCAGCATTTT.

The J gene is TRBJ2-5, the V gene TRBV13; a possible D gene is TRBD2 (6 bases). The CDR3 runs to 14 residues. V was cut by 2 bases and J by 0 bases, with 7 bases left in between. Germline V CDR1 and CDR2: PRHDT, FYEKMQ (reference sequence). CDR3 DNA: TGTGCCAGCAGCTTACGGGGGAACCAAGAGACCCAGTACTTC. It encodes CASSLRGNQETQYF.

The CDR3 DNA follows: TGTGCCAGTAACGCCGGGGGAACAACTAATGAAAAACTGTTTTTT. Its protein is CASNAGGTTNEKLFF. This chain uses TRBV19 with TRBJ1-4; perhaps TRBD1 as D (5 bases). Germline values: CDR1 LNHDA, CDR2 SQIVND (reference sequence). Between the trimmed V and J ends, which lost 7 bases and 0 bases, there was a span of 12 bases. CDR3 size: 15 residues.

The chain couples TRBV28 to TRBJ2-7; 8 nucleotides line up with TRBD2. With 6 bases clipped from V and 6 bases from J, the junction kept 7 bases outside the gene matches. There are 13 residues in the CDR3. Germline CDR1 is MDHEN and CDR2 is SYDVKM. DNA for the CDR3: TGTGCCAGCAGCCGGACTAGCCCGCCCGAGCAGTACTTC. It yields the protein CASSRTSPPEQYF.

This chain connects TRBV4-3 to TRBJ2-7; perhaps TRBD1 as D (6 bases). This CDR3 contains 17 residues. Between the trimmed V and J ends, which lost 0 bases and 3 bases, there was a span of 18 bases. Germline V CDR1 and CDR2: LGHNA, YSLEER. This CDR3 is CASSQDWGRFSVYEQYF. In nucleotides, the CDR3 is TGCGCCAGCAGCCAAGATTGGGGGCGCTTCAGTGTCTACGAGCAGTACTTC.

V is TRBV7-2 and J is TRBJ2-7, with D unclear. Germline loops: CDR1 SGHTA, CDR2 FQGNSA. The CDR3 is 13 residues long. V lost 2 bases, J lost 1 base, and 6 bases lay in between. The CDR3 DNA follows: TGTGCCAGCAGCTTATATCCTTCCTACGAGCAGTACTTC. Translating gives CASSLYPSYEQYF.

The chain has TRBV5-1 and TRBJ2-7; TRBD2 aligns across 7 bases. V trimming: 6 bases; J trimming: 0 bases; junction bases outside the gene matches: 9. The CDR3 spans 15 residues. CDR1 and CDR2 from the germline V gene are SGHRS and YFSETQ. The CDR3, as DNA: TGCGCCAGCAAAACATCCGGGGGGAACTCCTACGAGCAGTACTTC. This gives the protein CASKTSGGNSYEQYF.

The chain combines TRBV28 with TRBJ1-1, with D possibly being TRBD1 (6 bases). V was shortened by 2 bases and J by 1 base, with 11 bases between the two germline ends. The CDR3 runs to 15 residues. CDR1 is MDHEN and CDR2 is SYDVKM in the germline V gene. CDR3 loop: CASSLHPGANTEAFF. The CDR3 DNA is TGTGCCAGCAGTTTACACCCAGGGGCGAACACTGAAGCTTTCTTT.

The CDR3, as DNA: TGCGCCAGCAGCCAAGAGAGCGGGGGTACCTACGAGCAGTACTTC. It is translated as CASSQESGGTYEQYF. J is TRBJ2-7 and V is TRBV4-1, with TRBD2 matching 8 bases. The V segment lost 0 bases and the J segment 2 bases; nucleotides outside the gene matches: 3. CDR1 is MGHRA and CDR2 is YSYEKL in the germline V gene. This CDR3 region has 15 residues.

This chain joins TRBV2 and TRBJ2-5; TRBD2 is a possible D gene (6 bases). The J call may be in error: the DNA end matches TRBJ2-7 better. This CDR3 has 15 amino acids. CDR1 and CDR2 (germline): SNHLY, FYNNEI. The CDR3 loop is CASSDPRGSGDEQYF. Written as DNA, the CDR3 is TGTGCCAGCAGCGATCCCCGCGGTTCGGGGGACGAGCAGTACTTC.

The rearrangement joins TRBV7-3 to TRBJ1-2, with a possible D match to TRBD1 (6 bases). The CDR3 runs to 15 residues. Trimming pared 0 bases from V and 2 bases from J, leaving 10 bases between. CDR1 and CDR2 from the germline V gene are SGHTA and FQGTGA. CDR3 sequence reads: CASSLTPTGNYGYTF. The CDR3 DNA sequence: TGTGCCAGCAGCTTAACTCCTACAGGGAACTATGGCTACACCTTC.

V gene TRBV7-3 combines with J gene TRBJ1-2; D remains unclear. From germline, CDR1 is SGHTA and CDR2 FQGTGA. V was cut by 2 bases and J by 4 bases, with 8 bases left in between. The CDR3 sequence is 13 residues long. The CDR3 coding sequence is TGTGCCAGCAGCTTACCAGGTGGCTATGGCTACACCTTC. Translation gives CASSLPGGYGYTF.

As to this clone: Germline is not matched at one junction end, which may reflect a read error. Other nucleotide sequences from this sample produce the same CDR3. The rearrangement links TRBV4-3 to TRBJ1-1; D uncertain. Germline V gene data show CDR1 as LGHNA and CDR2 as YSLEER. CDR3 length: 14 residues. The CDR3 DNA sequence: TGCGCCAGCAGCCTTTCGGGAATGAACACTGAGGCTTTCTTT. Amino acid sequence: CASSLSGMNTEAFF.